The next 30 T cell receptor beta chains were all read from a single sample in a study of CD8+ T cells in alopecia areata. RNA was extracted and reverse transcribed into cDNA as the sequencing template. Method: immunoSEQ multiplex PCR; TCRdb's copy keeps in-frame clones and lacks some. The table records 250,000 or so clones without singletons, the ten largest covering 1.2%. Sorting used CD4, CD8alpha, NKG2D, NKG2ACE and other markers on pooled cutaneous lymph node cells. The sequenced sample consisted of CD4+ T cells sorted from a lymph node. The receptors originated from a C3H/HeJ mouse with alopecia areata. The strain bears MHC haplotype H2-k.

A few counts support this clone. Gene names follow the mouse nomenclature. CDR3 amino acids: CASRGLGTTSAETLYF. CDR3 DNA, as far as it was read: TGTGCCAGCAGGGGACTGGGGACGACTAGTGCAGAA. V gene TRBV19 combines with J gene TRBJ2-3, with TRBD2 matching over 10 bases. The read stops 4 residues short of the end of the CDR3; the missing end is completed from the germline J gene. The CDR3 sequence is 16 residues long. Germline values: CDR1 FNHDT, CDR2 SITEND (reference sequence). V was pared by 5 bases and J by 0 bases, with 6 bases of the junction left unmatched.

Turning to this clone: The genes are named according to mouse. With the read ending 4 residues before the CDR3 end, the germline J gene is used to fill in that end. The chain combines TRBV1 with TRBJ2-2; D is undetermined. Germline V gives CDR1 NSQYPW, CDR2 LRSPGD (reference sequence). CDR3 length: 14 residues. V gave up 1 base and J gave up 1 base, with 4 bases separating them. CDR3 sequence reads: CTCSAAQNTGQLYF. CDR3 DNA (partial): TGCACCTGCAGTGCAGCACAAAACACCGGG. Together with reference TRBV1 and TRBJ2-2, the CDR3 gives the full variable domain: VTLLEQNPRWRLVPRGQAVNLRCILKNSQYPWMSWYQQDLQKQLQWLFTLRSPGDKEVKSLPGADYLATRVTDTELRLQVANMSQGRTLYCTCSAAQNTGQLYFGEGSKLTVL.

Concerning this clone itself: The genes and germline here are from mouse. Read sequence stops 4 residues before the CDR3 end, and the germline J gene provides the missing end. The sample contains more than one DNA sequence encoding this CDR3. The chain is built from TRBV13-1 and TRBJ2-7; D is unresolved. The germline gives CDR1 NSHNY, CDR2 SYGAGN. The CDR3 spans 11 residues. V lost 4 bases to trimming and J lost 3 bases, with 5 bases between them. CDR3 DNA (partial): TGTGCCAGCAGTCCTAACTAT. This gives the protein CASSPNY. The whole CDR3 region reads CASSPNYEQYF.

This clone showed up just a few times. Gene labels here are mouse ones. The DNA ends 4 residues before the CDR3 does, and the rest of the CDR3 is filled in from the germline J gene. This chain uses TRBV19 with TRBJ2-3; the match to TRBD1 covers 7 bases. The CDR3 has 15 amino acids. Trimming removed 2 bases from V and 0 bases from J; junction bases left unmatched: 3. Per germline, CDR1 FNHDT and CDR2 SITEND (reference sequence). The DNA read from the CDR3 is TGTGCCAGCAGTATCACGGGACAGAGTGCAGAA. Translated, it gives CASSITGQSAE. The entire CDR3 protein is CASSITGQSAETLYF. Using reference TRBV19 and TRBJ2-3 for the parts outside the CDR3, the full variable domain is GGIITQTPKFLIGQEGQKLTLKCQQNFNHDTMYWYRQDSGKGLRLIYYSITENDLQKGDLSEGYDASREKKSSFSLTVTSAQKNEMAVFLCASSITGQSAETLYFGSGTRLTVL.

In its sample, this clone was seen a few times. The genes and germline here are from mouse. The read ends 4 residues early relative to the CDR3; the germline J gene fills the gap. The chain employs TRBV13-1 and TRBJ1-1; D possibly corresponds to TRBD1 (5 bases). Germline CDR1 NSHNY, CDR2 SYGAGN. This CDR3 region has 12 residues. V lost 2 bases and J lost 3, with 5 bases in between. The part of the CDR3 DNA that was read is TGTGCCAGCAGTGAACAGGACACA. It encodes CASSEQDT. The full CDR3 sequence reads CASSEQDTEVFF.

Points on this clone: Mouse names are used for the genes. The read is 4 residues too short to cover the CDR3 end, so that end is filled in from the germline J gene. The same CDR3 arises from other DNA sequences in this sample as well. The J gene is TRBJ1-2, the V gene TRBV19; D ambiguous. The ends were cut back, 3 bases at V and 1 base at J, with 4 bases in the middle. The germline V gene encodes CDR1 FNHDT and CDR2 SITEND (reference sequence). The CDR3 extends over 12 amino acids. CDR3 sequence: CASSRGNSDYTF. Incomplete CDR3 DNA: TGTGCCAGCAGTAGGGGAAACTCC.

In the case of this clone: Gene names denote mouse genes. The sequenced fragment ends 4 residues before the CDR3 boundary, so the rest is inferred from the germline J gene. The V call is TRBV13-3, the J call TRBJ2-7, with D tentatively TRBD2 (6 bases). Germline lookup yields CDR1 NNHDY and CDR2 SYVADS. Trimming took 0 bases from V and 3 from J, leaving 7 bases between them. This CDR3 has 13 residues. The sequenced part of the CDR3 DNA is TGTGCCAGCAGTGATGCTGGGGTCTAT. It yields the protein CASSDAGVY. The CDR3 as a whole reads CASSDAGVYEQYF.

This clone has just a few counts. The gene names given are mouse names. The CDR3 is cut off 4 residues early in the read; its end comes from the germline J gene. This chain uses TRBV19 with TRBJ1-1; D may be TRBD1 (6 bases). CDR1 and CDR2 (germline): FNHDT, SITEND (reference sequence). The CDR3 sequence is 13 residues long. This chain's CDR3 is CASSIQGQPEVFF. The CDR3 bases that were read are TGTGCCAGCAGTATACAGGGGCAGCCA.

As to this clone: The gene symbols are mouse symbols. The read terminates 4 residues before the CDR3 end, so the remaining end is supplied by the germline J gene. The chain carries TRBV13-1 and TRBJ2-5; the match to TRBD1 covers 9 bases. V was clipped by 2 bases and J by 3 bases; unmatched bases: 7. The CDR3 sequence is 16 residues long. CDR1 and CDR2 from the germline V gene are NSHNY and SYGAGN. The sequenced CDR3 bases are TGTGCCAGCAGTGAGCGGGGACAGGGAGGACAAGAC. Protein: CASSERGQGGQD. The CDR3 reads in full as CASSERGQGGQDTQYF.

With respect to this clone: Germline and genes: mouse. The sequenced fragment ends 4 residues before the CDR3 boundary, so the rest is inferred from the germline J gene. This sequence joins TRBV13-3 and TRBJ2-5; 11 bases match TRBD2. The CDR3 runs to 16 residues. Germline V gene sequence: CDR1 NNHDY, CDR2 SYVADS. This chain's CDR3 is CASSDAALGGRDTQYF. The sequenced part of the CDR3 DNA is TGTGCCAGCAGTGATGCAGCACTGGGGGGGCGCGAC.

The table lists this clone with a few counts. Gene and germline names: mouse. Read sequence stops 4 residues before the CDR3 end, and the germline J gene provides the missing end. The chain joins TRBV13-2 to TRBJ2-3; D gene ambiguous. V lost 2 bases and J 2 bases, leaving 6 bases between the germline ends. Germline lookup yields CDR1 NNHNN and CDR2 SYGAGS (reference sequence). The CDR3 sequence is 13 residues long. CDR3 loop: CASGEQDAETLYF. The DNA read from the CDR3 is TGTGCCAGCGGTGAGCAGGATGCAGAA.

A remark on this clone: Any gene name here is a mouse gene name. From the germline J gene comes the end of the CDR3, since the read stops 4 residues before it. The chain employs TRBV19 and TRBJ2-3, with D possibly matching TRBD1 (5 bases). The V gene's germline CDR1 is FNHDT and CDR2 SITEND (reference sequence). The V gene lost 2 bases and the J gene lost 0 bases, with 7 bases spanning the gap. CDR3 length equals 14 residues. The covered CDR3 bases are TGTGCCAGCAGTATCAGGGTTAGTGCAGAA. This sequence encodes CASSIRVSAE. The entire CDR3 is CASSIRVSAETLYF. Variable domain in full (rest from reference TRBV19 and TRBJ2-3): GGIITQTPKFLIGQEGQKLTLKCQQNFNHDTMYWYRQDSGKGLRLIYYSITENDLQKGDLSEGYDASREKKSSFSLTVTSAQKNEMAVFLCASSIRVSAETLYFGSGTRLTVL.

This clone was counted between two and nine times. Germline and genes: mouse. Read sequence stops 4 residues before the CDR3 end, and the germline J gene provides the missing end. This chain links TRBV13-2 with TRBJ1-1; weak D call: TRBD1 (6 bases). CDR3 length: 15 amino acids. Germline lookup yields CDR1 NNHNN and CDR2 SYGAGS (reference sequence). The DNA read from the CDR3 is TGTGCCAGCGGTGAACGACTGGGGGGGCGAGGA. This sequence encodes CASGERLGGRG. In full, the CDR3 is CASGERLGGRGEVFF.

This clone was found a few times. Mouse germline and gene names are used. Partial CDR3 DNA: TGTGCCAGCAGCCTCGGACTGGGGGAC. This sequence encodes CASSLGLGD. The CDR3 reads in full as CASSLGLGDTQYF. The chain couples TRBV5 to TRBJ2-5; 9 bases line up with TRBD2. Coverage ceases 4 residues before the CDR3 finishes, and the germline J gene fills in the end. The CDR3 is 13 residues long. Germline V gene sequence: CDR1 LGHNA, CDR2 YNLKQL (reference sequence).

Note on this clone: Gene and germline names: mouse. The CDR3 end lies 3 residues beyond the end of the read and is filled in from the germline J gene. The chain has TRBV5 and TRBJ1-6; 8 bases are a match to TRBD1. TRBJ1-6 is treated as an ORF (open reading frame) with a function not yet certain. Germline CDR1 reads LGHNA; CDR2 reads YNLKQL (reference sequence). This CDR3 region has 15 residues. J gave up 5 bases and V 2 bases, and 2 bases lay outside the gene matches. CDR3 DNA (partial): TGTGCCAGCAGCCAACTGGGACAGGATAATTCGCCC. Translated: CASSQLGQDNSP. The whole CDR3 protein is CASSQLGQDNSPLYF.

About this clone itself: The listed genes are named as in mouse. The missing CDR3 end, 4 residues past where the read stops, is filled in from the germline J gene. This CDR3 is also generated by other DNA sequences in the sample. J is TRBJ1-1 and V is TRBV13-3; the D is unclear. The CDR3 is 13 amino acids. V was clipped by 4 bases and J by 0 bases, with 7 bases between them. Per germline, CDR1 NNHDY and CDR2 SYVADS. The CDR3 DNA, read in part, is TGTGCCAGCAGTCGCCAGACAAACACA. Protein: CASSRQTNT. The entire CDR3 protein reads CASSRQTNTEVFF.

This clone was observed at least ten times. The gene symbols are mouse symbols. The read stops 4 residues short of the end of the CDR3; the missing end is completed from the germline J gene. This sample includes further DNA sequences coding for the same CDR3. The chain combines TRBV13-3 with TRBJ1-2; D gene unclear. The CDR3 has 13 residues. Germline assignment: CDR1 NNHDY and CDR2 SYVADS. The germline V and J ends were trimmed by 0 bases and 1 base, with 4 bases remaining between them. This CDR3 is CASSDGRNSDYTF. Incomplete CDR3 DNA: TGTGCCAGCAGTGATGGCAGAAACTCC.

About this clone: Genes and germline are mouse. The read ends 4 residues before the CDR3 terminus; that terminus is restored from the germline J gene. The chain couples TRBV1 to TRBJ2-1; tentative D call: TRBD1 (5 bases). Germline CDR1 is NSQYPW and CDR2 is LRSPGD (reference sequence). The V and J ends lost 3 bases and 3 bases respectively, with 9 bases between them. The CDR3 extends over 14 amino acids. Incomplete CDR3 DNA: TGCACCTGCAGTGCCTTGGACACCTATGCT. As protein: CTCSALDTYA. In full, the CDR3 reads CTCSALDTYAEQFF.

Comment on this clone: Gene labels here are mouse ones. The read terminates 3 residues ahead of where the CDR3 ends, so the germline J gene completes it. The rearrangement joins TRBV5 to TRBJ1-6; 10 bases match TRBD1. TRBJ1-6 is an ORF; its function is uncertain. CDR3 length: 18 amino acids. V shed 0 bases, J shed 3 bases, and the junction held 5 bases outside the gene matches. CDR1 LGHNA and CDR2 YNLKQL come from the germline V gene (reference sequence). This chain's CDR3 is CASSQDPGTGVYNSPLYF. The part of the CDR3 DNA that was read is TGTGCCAGCAGCCAAGACCCAGGGACAGGGGTCTATAATTCGCCC.

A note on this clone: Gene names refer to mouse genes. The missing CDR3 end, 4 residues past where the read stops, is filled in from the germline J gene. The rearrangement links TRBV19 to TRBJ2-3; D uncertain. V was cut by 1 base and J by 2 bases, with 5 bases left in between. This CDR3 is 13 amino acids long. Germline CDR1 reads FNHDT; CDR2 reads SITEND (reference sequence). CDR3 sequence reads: CASSIKVAETLYF. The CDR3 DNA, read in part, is TGTGCCAGCAGTATAAAGGTTGCAGAA.

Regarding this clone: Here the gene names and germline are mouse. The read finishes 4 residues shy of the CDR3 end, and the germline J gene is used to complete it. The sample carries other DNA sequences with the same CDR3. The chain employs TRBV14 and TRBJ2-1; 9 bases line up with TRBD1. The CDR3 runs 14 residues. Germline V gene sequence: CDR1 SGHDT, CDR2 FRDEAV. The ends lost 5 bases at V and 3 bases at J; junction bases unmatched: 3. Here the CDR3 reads CASRPTGGYAEQFF. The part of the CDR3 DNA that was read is TGTGCCAGCAGGCCGACAGGGGGCTATGCT.

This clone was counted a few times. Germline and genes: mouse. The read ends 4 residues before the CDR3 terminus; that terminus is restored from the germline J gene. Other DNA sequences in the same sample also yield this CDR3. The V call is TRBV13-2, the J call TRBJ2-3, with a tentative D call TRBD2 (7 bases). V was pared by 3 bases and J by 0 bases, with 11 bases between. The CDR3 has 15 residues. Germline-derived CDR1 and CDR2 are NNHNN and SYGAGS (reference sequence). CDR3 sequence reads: CASGGLGASAETLYF. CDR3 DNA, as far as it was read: TGTGCCAGCGGTGGGCTGGGGGCAAGTGCAGAA.

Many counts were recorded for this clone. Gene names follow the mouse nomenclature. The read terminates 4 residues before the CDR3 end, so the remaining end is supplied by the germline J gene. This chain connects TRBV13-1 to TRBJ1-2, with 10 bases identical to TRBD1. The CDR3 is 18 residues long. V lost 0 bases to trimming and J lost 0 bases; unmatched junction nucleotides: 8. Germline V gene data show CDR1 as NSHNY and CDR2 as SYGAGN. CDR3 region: CASSDGTGGPSANSDYTF. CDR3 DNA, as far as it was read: TGTGCCAGCAGTGATGGGACAGGGGGTCCTTCTGCAAACTCC.

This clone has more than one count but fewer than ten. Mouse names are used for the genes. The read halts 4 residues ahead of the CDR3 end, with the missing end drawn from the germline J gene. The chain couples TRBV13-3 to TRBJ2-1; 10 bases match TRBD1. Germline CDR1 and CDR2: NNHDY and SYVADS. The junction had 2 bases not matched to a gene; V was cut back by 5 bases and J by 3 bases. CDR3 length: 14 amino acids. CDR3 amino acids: CASRRDRGYAEQFF. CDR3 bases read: TGTGCCAGCAGGAGGGACAGGGGCTATGCT.

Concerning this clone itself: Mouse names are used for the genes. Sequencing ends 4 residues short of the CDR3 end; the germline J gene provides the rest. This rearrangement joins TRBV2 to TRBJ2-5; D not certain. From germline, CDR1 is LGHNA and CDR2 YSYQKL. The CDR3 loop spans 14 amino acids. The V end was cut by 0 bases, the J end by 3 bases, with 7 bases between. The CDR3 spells CASSQDSLQDTQYF. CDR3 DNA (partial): TGTGCCAGCAGCCAAGATTCACTTCAAGAC.

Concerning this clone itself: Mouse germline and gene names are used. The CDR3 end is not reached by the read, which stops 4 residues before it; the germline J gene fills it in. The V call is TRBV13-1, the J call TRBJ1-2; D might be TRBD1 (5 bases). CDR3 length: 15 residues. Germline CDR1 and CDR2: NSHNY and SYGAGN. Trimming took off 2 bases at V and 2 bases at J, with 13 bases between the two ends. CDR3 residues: CASSEIRGVNSDYTF. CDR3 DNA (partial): TGTGCCAGCAGTGAGATCCGGGGGGTGAACTCC.

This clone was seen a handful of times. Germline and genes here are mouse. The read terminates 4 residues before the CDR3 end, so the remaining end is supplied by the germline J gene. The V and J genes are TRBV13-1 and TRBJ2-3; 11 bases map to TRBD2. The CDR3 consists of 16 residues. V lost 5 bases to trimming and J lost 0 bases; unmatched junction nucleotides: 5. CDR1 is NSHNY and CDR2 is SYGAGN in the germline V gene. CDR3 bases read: TGTGCCAGCAGACCTGACTGGGGGGGGAGTGCAGAA. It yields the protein CASRPDWGGSAE. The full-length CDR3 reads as CASRPDWGGSAETLYF.

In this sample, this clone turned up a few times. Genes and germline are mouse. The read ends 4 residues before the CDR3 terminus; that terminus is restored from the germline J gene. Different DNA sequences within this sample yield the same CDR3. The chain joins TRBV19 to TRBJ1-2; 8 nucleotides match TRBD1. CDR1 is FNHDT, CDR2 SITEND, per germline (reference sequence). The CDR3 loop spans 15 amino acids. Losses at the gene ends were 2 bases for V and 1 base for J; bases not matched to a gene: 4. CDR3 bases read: TGTGCCAGCAGTATCCCTGACAGGGGAAACTCC. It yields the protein CASSIPDRGNS. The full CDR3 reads CASSIPDRGNSDYTF.

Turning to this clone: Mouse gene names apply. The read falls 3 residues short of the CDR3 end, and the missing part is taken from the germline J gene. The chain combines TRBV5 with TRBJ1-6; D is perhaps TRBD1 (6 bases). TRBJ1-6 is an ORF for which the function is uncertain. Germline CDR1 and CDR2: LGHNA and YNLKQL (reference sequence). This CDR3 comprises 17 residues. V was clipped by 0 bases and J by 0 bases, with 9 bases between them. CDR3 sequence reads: CASSQEGTNSYNSPLYF. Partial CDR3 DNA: TGTGCCAGCAGCCAAGAAGGGACAAATTCCTATAATTCGCCC.

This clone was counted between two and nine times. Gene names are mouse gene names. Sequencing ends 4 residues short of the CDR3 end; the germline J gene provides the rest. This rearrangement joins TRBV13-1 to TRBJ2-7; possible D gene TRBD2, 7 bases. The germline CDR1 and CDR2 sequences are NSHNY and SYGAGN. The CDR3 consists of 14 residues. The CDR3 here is CASSDPWGLYEQYF. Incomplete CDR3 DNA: TGTGCCAGCAGTGATCCCTGGGGGCTATAT.